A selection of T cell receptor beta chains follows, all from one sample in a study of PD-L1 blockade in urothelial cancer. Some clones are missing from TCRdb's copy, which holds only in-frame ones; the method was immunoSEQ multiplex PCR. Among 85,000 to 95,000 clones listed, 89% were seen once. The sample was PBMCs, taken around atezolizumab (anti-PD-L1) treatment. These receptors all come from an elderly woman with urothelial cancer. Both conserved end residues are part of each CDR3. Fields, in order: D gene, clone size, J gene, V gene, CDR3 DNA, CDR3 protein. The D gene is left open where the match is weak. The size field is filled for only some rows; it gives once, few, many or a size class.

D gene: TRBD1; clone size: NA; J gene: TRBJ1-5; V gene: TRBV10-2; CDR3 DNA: TGCGCCAGCAGTGAGTCTTTCCCCAGACAGGGGGCGGTCAATCAGCCCCAGCATTTT; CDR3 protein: CASSESFPRQGAVNQPQHF
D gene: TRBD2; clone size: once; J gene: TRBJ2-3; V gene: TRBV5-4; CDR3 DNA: TGTGCCAGCAGCTATAGCGGGAGAACAGATACGCAGTATTTT; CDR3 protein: CASSYSGRTDTQYF
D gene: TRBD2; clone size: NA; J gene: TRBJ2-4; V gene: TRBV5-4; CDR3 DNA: TGTGCCAGCAGCTTGGGGGGACTAGCGGGGGGAAACATTCAGTACTTC; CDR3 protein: CASSLGGLAGGNIQYF
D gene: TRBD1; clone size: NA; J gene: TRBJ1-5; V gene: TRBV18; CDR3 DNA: TGTGCCAGCTCACCAAGACAGGGGGATCAGCCCCAGCATTTT; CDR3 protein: CASSPRQGDQPQHF
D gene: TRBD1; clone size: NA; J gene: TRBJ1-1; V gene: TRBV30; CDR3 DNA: TGTGCCTGGAGTGTGGGTCAGGGGGCAACTGAAGCTTTCTTT; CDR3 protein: CAWSVGQGATEAFF
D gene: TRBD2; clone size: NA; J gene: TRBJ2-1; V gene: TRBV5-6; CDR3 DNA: TGTGCCAGCAAGCTTGTGGGACCCCGGGAGGGAGGTGAGCAGTTCTTC; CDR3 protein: CASKLVGPREGGEQFF
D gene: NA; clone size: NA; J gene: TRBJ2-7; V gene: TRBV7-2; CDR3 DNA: TGTGCCAGCAGCTCCGGGACACCGCCTCGCGAGCAGTACTTC; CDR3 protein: CASSSGTPPREQYF
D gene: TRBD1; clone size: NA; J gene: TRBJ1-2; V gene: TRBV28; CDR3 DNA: TGTGCCAGCACCCTTCTACAGGGGAAAGGCTACACCTTC; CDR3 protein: CASTLLQGKGYTF
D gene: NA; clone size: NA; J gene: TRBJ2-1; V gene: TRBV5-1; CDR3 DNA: TGCGCCAGCAGCTTGTCACAGTACAATGAGCAGTTCTTC; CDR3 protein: CASSLSQYNEQFF
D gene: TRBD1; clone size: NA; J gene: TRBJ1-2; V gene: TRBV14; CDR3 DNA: TGTGCCAGCAGCCAAGATCGAGGGGGCGCGGGTGGCTACACCTTC; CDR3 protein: CASSQDRGGAGGYTF
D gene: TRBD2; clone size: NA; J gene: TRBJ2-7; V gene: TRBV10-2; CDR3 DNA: TGCGCCAGCAGTGAGTCAAAACTAGCGGACTACGAGCAGTACTTC; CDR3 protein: CASSESKLADYEQYF
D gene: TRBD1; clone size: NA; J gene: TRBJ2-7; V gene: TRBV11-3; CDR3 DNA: TGTGCCAGCAGCTTACAACCGGGACAGGGGAACGAGCAGTACTTC; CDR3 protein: CASSLQPGQGNEQYF
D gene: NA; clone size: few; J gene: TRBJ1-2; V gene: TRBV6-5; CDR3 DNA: TGTGCCAGCAGTCCCAGTTTGGGCCTTAACTATGGCTACACCTTC; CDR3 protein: CASSPSLGLNYGYTF
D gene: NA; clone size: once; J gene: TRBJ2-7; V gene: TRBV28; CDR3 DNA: TGTGCCAGCACTGCGGGACTTTTGTACGAGCAGTACTTC; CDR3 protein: CASTAGLLYEQYF
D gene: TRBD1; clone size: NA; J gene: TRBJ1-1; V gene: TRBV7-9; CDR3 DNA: TGTGCCAGCAGCCCCTCCGGTGGGACAGCCTCAGCTTTCTTT; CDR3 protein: CASSPSGGTASAFF
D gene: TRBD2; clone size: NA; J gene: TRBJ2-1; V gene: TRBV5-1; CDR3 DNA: TGCGCCAGCAGCATCCTCTCGACTAGCGTCTACAATGAGCAGTTCTTC; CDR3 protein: CASSILSTSVYNEQFF
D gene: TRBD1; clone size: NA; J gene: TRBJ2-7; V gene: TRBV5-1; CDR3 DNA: TGCGCCAGCAGCTTGGACAGGGGATCCGAGCAGTACTTC; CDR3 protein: CASSLDRGSEQYF
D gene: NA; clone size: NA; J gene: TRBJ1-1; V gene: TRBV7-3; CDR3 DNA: TGTGCCAGCAGCTCCCAGATAAACACTGAAGCTTTCTTT; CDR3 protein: CASSSQINTEAFF
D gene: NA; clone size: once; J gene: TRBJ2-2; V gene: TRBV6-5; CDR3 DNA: TGTGCCAGCAGTCCCCCGGCTTCCCAGGCCGGGGAGCTGTTTTTT; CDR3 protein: CASSPPASQAGELFF
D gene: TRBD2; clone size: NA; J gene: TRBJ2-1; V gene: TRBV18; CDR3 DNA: TGTGCCAGCTCACCGATGGGACTAGCGTCCAATGAGCAGTTCTTC; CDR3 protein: CASSPMGLASNEQFF
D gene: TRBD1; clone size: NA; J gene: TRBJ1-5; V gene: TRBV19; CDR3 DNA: TGTGCCACCAGACAGGGGAAAGATCAGCCCCAGCATTTT; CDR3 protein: CATRQGKDQPQHF
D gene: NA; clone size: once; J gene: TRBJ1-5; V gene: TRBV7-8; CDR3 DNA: TGTGCCAGCAGCTTAGGCCAGGCAGAGCAGCCCCAGCATTTT; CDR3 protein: CASSLGQAEQPQHF